Listed below are T cell receptor beta chains from one sample, sequenced in a study of vaccination effects on CD4 cells after COVID-19. TCRdb's table, derived via immunoSEQ multiplex PCR, lists solely in-frame clones and lacks some. Of approximately 70,000 clones listed, under 85% are singletons. Their cognate antigens are unknown. The specimen was CD4+ T cells from PBMCs cultured with HCoV-OC43 spike peptides, collected after COVID-19 vaccination. The receptors come from a human donor who received a COVID-19 vaccine. CDR3s include the opening cysteine and the closing phenylalanine or tryptophan. D genes are given only for firm matches. For some rows the clone size is stated as once, few or many, or as a class when expanded; others skip it.

V,size,D,J,CDR3,DNA
TRBV4-1,NA,TRBD1,TRBJ1-2,CASHATGAYGYTF,TGCGCCAGCCATGCGACAGGGGCGTATGGCTACACCTTC
TRBV21-1,NA,NA,TRBJ1-2,CASSIGPMVNGYTF,TGTGCCAGCAGCATAGGACCCATGGTAAATGGCTACACCTTC
TRBV5-6,NA,NA,TRBJ1-6,CASSFTGTNSPLHF,TGTGCCAGCAGCTTTACCGGGACCAATTCACCCCTCCACTTT
TRBV5-8,once,NA,TRBJ1-1,CASPTYPGQRRNTEAFF,TGTGCCAGCCCTACCTATCCGGGACAACGGAGGAACACTGAAGCTTTCTTT
TRBV6-6,NA,NA,TRBJ2-2,CASSETGTLTGELFF,TGTGCCAGCAGCGAAACCGGGACGCTCACCGGGGAGCTGTTTTTT
TRBV28,NA,NA,TRBJ1-5,CASRQPGTFNQPQHF,TGTGCCAGCAGGCAGCCCGGGACATTTAATCAGCCCCAGCATTTT
TRBV7-3,NA,NA,TRBJ1-1,CASSLKPGGWTEAFF,TGTGCCAGCAGCTTAAAGCCGGGGGGCTGGACTGAAGCTTTCTTT
TRBV4-1,NA,TRBD1,TRBJ1-1,CASSRGQGWTEAFF,TGCGCCAGCAGCCGCGGACAGGGGTGGACTGAAGCTTTCTTT
TRBV27,NA,TRBD1,TRBJ2-5,CASSPGKGQAGQETQYF,TGTGCCAGCAGTCCAGGAAAGGGACAGGCCGGGCAAGAGACCCAGTACTTC
TRBV4-1,few,TRBD2,TRBJ2-3,CASSQESGGWGTSTDTQYF,TGCGCCAGCAGCCAAGAGAGCGGGGGTTGGGGTACTAGCACAGATACGCAGTATTTT
TRBV24-1,NA,NA,TRBJ1-1,CATSTVGDTGTEAFF,TGTGCCACCAGTACCGTCGGGGACACGGGCACTGAAGCTTTCTTT
TRBV3-1/TRBV3-2,NA,TRBD1,TRBJ1-1,CASSPRTGAPEAFF,TGTGCCAGCAGCCCTCGGACAGGGGCCCCTGAAGCTTTCTTT
TRBV6-1,NA,NA,TRBJ1-1,CASSEALFGDTNTEAFF,TGTGCCAGCAGTGAAGCGTTGTTTGGGGACACGAACACTGAAGCTTTCTTT
TRBV9,NA,TRBD2,TRBJ2-1,CASSPVAGANNEQFF,TGTGCCAGCAGCCCTGTAGCGGGGGCCAACAATGAGCAGTTCTTC
TRBV5-1,NA,TRBD1,TRBJ1-2,CASSREGQPTLLYGYTF,TGCGCCAGCAGCCGCGAGGGACAGCCAACGCTACTTTATGGCTACACCTTC
TRBV2,NA,NA,TRBJ1-6,CASSELRVDNSPLHF,TGTGCCAGCAGTGAACTTCGGGTAGACAATTCACCCCTCCACTTT
TRBV6-2/TRBV6-3,NA,NA,TRBJ2-5,CASSYSIGGLQETQYF,TGTGCCAGCAGTTACTCGATAGGGGGACTACAAGAGACCCAGTACTTC
TRBV5-5,few,TRBD1,TRBJ1-4,CASSLMQGVSTNEKLFF,TGTGCCAGCAGCTTGATGCAGGGGGTATCAACTAATGAAAAACTGTTTTTT
TRBV6-2/TRBV6-3,NA,TRBD1,TRBJ1-5,CASSRQGFGQPQHF,TGTGCCAGCAGTAGACAGGGTTTTGGCCAGCCCCAGCATTTT
TRBV15,few,NA,TRBJ1-2,CATSRKQSGYGYTF,TGTGCCACCAGCAGAAAACAGTCTGGCTATGGCTACACCTTC
TRBV5-5,NA,TRBD1,TRBJ1-5,CASSSTRDRPLSNQPQHF,TGTGCCAGCAGCTCGACCCGGGACAGGCCTCTTAGCAATCAGCCCCAGCATTTT
TRBV6-2/TRBV6-3,NA,NA,TRBJ1-3,CASSSMGSFSGNTIYF,TGTGCCAGCAGTTCCATGGGCAGCTTCTCTGGAAACACCATATATTTT
TRBV4-2,few,NA,TRBJ1-5,CASSQVGSNQPQHF,TGTGCCAGCAGCCAAGTGGGGTCGAATCAGCCCCAGCATTTT
TRBV6-2/TRBV6-3,NA,NA,TRBJ2-3,CASSYAPGPSSTDTQYF,TGTGCCAGCAGTTACGCCCCGGGACCCTCTAGCACAGATACGCAGTATTTT
TRBV5-6,NA,TRBD1,TRBJ2-1,CASSRAPGQGSYNEQFF,TGTGCCAGCAGCCGAGCCCCGGGACAGGGGTCCTACAATGAGCAGTTCTTC
TRBV7-2,NA,NA,TRBJ1-3,CASSLGRGTGNTIYF,TGTGCCAGCAGCCTGGGGAGGGGCACGGGAAACACCATATATTTT
TRBV5-6,once,NA,TRBJ2-5,CASSLRGEETQYF,TGTGCCAGCAGCTTGAGAGGGGAAGAGACCCAGTACTTC
TRBV5-1,NA,NA,TRBJ1-4,CASSSRTPGLGNEKLFF,TGCGCCAGCAGCTCGCGTACCCCCGGGTTGGGTAATGAAAAACTGTTTTTT
TRBV6-5,NA,NA,TRBJ1-1,CASSYSRNTEAFF,TGTGCCAGCAGCTACAGTAGAAACACTGAAGCTTTCTTT
TRBV6-5,NA,NA,TRBJ1-2,CASSSSQGGYTF,TGTGCCAGCAGTTCCTCCCAGGGTGGCTACACCTTC
TRBV7-2,NA,TRBD1,TRBJ1-1,CASSLLPRGETEAFF,TGTGCCAGCAGCTTACTCCCCAGGGGGGAGACTGAAGCTTTCTTT
TRBV3-1/TRBV3-2,once,TRBD2,TRBJ2-3,CATQRGLNTDTQYF,TGTGCCACGCAGCGGGGGCTAAACACAGATACGCAGTATTTT
TRBV6-5,once,NA,TRBJ1-2,CASSYSGGGGYTF,TGTGCCAGCAGTTACTCGGGGGGCGGAGGCTACACCTTC
TRBV19,NA,NA,TRBJ2-6,CASSPLSGANVLTF,TGTGCCAGTAGTCCCCTCTCTGGGGCCAACGTCCTGACTTTC
TRBV6-5,NA,NA,TRBJ2-1,CASSAVNQGWNEQFF,TGTGCCAGTTCTGCTGTTAATCAGGGCTGGAATGAGCAGTTCTTC
TRBV30,NA,NA,TRBJ1-5,CAWSLRGRGNQPQHF,TGTGCCTGGAGTTTAAGGGGTCGGGGCAATCAGCCCCAGCATTTT
TRBV27,NA,NA,TRBJ1-6,CASSLTVGISPLHF,TGTGCCAGCAGTTTAACGGTGGGGATTTCACCCCTCCACTTT
TRBV5-1,NA,TRBD1,TRBJ1-1,CASRKTGTGNIMNTEAFF,TGCGCCAGCAGAAAAACCGGGACAGGGAATATTATGAACACTGAAGCTTTCTTT
TRBV6-5,NA,NA,TRBJ2-1,CASSTRGALRYEQFF,TGTGCCAGCAGTACCCGGGGGGCCCTCCGCTATGAGCAGTTCTTC
TRBV27,NA,NA,TRBJ2-2,CASSFLRDLDTGELFF,TGTGCCAGCAGTTTCTTGCGAGATCTCGACACCGGGGAGCTGTTTTTT
TRBV9,NA,NA,TRBJ1-1,CASSVVRQNTEAFF,TGTGCCAGCAGCGTAGTGCGGCAGAACACTGAAGCTTTCTTT
TRBV7-2,NA,NA,TRBJ2-2,CASSVLNTGELFF,TGTGCCAGCAGCGTATTGAACACCGGGGAGCTGTTTTTT
TRBV18,NA,TRBD2,TRBJ2-1,CASSPSSGGLYNEQFF,TGTGCCAGCTCACCTTCTAGCGGGGGGCTTTACAATGAGCAGTTCTTC
TRBV18,NA,TRBD1,TRBJ1-2,CASSHASGQVGGNYGYTF,TGTGCCAGCTCACACGCCTCTGGACAGGTCGGGGGTAACTATGGCTACACCTTC
TRBV18,NA,TRBD1,TRBJ2-2,CASQDRVTGELFF,TGTGCCAGCCAGGACAGGGTGACCGGGGAGCTGTTTTTT
TRBV28,NA,NA,TRBJ1-1,CASRGGNRANTEAFF,TGTGCCAGCAGGGGGGGGAACAGGGCGAACACTGAAGCTTTCTTT
TRBV5-1,NA,TRBD2,TRBJ2-3,CASSPGLAGGADTQYF,TGCGCCAGCAGCCCGGGACTAGCGGGGGGAGCGGATACGCAGTATTTT
TRBV12-3/TRBV12-4,NA,TRBD1,TRBJ2-1,CASRDRGHEQFF,TGTGCCAGCAGGGACAGGGGGCATGAGCAGTTCTTC
TRBV19,NA,TRBD2,TRBJ2-1,CASSPSQRGLQFF,TGTGCCAGTAGTCCCTCCCAGCGGGGGCTGCAGTTCTTC